The TCR beta chain under discussion was sequenced for a study of cytomegalovirus exposure and HLA in healthy donors. Overall study: Previous work identified 120 million or so unique TCR beta sequences from around 200 million T cells. Regarding the study as a whole: Association with HLA alleles at 0.05 false discovery rate was found for around 17,000 TCR beta sequences in a later analysis. Despite most TCR sequences being rare, some public TCRs occurred in many donors. A later analysis showed that HLA-associated TCR beta chains had undergone more clonal expansion than equally common others.

V shed 0 bases, J shed 3 bases, and the junction held 1 base outside the gene matches. This CDR3 is 14 amino acids long. Germline CDR1 and CDR2: MNHNS and SASEGT. PCR amplification relied on 60 Vbeta primers (plus 13 Jbeta primers). Sequenced by immunoSEQ multiplex PCR; TCRdb stores in-frame clones only, minus some. The table records 100,000 to 150,000 clones, 80% of them present only once. A note on this clone: Its target is unknown.

The sequenced sample was PBMCs. The V gene is TRBV6-1, the J gene TRBJ2-5, with 7 nucleotides matching TRBD1. The sequence was collected from a man aged 40-49 years in good health and CMV-seronegative. In DNA form, the CDR3 reads TGTGCCAGCAGTGAAGCCGGGACAGAAGAGACCCAGTACTTC. Its protein product is CASSEAGTEETQYF.